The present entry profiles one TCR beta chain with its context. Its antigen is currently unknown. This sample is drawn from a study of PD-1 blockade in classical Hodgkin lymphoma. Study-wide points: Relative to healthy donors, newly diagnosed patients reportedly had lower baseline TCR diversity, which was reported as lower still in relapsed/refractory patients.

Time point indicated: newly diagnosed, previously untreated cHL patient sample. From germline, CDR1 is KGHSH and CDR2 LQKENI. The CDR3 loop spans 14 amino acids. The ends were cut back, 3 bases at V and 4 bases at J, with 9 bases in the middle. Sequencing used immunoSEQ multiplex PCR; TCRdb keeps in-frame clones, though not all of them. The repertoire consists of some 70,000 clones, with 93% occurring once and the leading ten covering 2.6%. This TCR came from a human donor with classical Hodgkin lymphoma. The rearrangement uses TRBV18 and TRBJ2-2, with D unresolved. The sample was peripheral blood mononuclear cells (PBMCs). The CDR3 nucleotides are TGTGCCAGCTCACCTCCCACGACCACCGGGGAGCTGTTTTTT. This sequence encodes CASSPPTTTGELFF.